The 24 T cell receptor beta chains below were found in one sample sequenced in a study of human T cells and chemical hapten exposure. TCRdb reprocessed the RACE reads with MiXCR, giving one entry per CDR3 protein. The sample shows approximately 77,000 distinct CDR3 sequences, 14% of them seen only once. Time point meaning: pre-sensitization, week 0. The treatment is: therapeutic diphenylcyclopropenone sensitization with weekly scalp DPC. Here the sequenced sample was whole blood, taken in connection with sensitization to the hapten diphenylcyclopropenone (DPC). The source is a woman aged 45 to 65 with alopecia areata. Some clones in this sample may be carry-over from other donors' samples.

The chain employs TRBV5-1 and TRBJ1-5, with unresolved D. V was pared by 1 base and J by 2 bases, with 10 bases between. The germline V gene has CDR1 SGHRS and CDR2 YFSETQ. CDR3 length: 15 amino acids. The CDR3 sequence: CASSLNPTGNQPQHF. As DNA, the CDR3 is TGCGCCAGCAGCTTGAACCCGACGGGCAATCAGCCCCAGCATTTT.

This clonotype came up many times. This chain connects TRBV6-6 to TRBJ1-1, with 9 bases matching TRBD1. The V and J ends lost 8 bases and 2 bases, in that order; junction bases with no gene match: 3. Germline V lookup: CDR1 MNHNY, CDR2 SVGAGI (reference sequence). CDR3 size: 13 residues. The CDR3 DNA sequence: TGTGCCAGCCACAGGGGGCTCAACACTGAAGCTTTCTTT. Its protein product is CASHRGLNTEAFF.

This chain uses TRBV30 with TRBJ2-6, with 9 positions matching TRBD1. The germline gives CDR1 GTSNPN, CDR2 SVGIG (reference sequence). The junction had 3 bases not matched to a gene; V was cut back by 6 bases and J by 0 bases. The CDR3 has 15 amino acids. DNA of the CDR3: TGTGCCTGCCGGGACAGGGACTCTGGGGCCAACGTCCTGACTTTC. Translated: CACRDRDSGANVLTF.

The chain carries TRBV20-1 and TRBJ2-3, with 11 bases aligning to TRBD1. CDR1 is DFQATT and CDR2 is SNEGSKA in the germline V gene (reference sequence). CDR3 size: 18 residues. V shed 3 bases, J shed 6 bases, and the junction held 17 bases outside the gene matches. In nucleotides, the CDR3 is TGCAGTGCTAGTCTGTTCGGGACAGGGGGTGCAGGCCAGGATACGCAGTATTTT. Translating gives CSASLFGTGGAGQDTQYF.

The chain links TRBV6-2 or TRBV6-3 to TRBJ2-1; 7 bases agree with TRBD2. The CDR3 length is 13 residues. V trimming: 6 bases; J trimming: 9 bases; junction bases outside the gene matches: 8. Germline-derived CDR1 and CDR2 are MNHEY and SVGEGT. CDR3 amino acids: CASSSPPGGEQFF. CDR3 DNA: TGTGCCAGCAGCTCTCCCCCGGGAGGTGAGCAGTTCTTC.

This chain joins TRBV5-6 and TRBJ1-1; D not certain. Germline assignment: CDR1 SGHDT and CDR2 YYEEEE. This CDR3 has 16 residues. Trimming took off 4 bases at V and 1 base at J, with 17 bases between the two ends. CDR3: CASSQPAGLGNTEAFF. CDR3 sequence (DNA): TGTGCCAGCAGCCAGCCGGCAGGACTGGGGAACACTGAAGCTTTCTTT.

This clonotype turned up a few times. The V gene is TRBV9, the J gene TRBJ1-1; D remains unclear. V dropped 0 bases and J dropped 1 base, with 7 bases sitting between them. The CDR3 has 14 residues. CDR1 is SGDLS and CDR2 is YYNGEE in the germline V gene. As DNA, the CDR3 is TGTGCCAGCAGCGTAGGAGTCCCGAACACTGAAGCTTTCTTT. Translated: CASSVGVPNTEAFF.

This clonotype has a handful of counts. The chain combines TRBV18 with TRBJ2-5; D not certain. V lost 1 base and J lost 5, with 5 bases in between. Germline lookup yields CDR1 KGHSH and CDR2 LQKENI. This CDR3 has 12 residues. CDR3 nucleotides: TGTGCCAGCTCACCACATGGGGAGACCCAGTACTTC. It specifies CASSPHGETQYF.

There are a few counts of this clonotype. The V and J genes are TRBV27 and TRBJ1-2; D perhaps matches TRBD1 (5 bases). The CDR3 runs to 15 residues. Trimming pared 4 bases from V and 0 bases from J, leaving 12 bases between. The germline V gene encodes CDR1 MNHEY and CDR2 SMNVEV (reference sequence). CDR3 residues: CASSSRQPTNYGYTF. The CDR3 nucleotides read TGTGCCAGCAGTTCGCGACAGCCTACTAACTATGGCTACACCTTC.

The J gene is TRBJ1-1, the V gene TRBV20-1; 8 nucleotides align to TRBD1. Germline CDR1 is DFQATT and CDR2 is SNEGSKA (reference sequence). With V trimmed by 6 bases and J by 4 bases, 4 bases remained unmatched. The CDR3 covers 12 residues. The CDR3 coding sequence is TGCAGTGCACCCGGGACAGGCACTGAAGCTTTCTTT. Translating gives CSAPGTGTEAFF.

This clonotype appeared many times. The CDR3 DNA reads as TGTGCCAGCAGCGCTAGCGGAGAAGAGACCCAGTACTTC. Translation gives CASSASGEETQYF. The chain carries TRBV7-9 and TRBJ2-5; 7 bases align to TRBD2. Germline V gene lookup returns CDR1 SEHNR and CDR2 FQNEAQ (reference sequence). CDR3 size: 13 residues. V dropped 5 bases and J dropped 3; count of bases not matched to a gene: 3.

This clonotype was counted between two and nine times. This chain connects TRBV5-6 to TRBJ2-3, with no clear D. V lost 4 bases and J lost 4, with 16 bases in between. The CDR3 has 15 residues. Looked up from germline, CDR1 is SGHDT and CDR2 is YYEEEE. The chain's CDR3 is CASSRSPFGADTQYF. CDR3 sequence (DNA): TGTGCCAGCAGCCGCAGCCCGTTTGGGGCAGATACGCAGTATTTT.

The chain carries TRBV20-1 and TRBJ2-3; 8 bases map to TRBD2. J was trimmed by 0 bases and V by 6 bases; bases with no gene match: 11. This CDR3 has 16 amino acids. Germline V gives CDR1 DFQATT, CDR2 SNEGSKA (reference sequence). The CDR3 loop reads CSAVPLAGTSTDTQYF. In nucleotides, the CDR3 is TGCAGTGCAGTCCCTTTAGCGGGAACTAGCACAGATACGCAGTATTTT.

This clonotype was found many times. J is TRBJ1-1 and V is TRBV4-1; D may be TRBD1 (6 bases). Trimming took off 3 bases at V and 5 bases at J, with 10 bases between the two ends. The CDR3 is 13 residues long. From germline, CDR1 is MGHRA and CDR2 YSYEKL. The CDR3 DNA sequence: TGCGCCAGCAGCCATACAGGGAGGACTGAAGCTTTCTTT. Translating gives CASSHTGRTEAFF.

The chain couples TRBV28 to TRBJ2-7; tentatively, D is TRBD1 or TRBD2 (5 bases each). Trimming shortened V by 8 bases and J by 2 bases, and 22 bases separated the two germline ends. The CDR3 is 16 amino acids. Germline V gives CDR1 MDHEN, CDR2 SYDVKM. The CDR3 spells CASGLVRGRGTYEQYF. The CDR3 nucleotides read TGTGCCAGCGGCCTGGTAAGGGGCCGGGGAACCTACGAGCAGTACTTC.

This clonotype was seen a few times. The chain is built from TRBV2 and TRBJ1-6; D might be TRBD1 (5 bases). Per the germline V gene, CDR1 is SNHLY and CDR2 is FYNNEI. Trimming shortened V by 6 bases and J by 5 bases, and 11 bases separated the two germline ends. This CDR3 has 14 amino acids. The CDR3 bases are TGTGCCAGCAGGGGACCAAGGGATAATTCACCCCTCCACTTT. Translation: CASRGPRDNSPLHF.

There are a few counts of this clonotype. This chain joins TRBV10-2 and TRBJ1-2, with 7 bases fitting TRBD1. J lost 6 bases, V lost 8 bases, and 6 bases had no gene match. Germline assignment: CDR1 WSHSY and CDR2 SAAADI. The CDR3 is made up of 12 amino acids. This chain's CDR3 is CASRQGEDGYTF. The CDR3 nucleotides are TGCGCCAGCCGACAGGGAGAGGATGGCTACACCTTC.

This clonotype was detected only a few times. This rearrangement joins TRBV9 to TRBJ2-5; D not resolved. The germline CDR1 and CDR2 sequences are SGDLS and YYNGEE. V lost 4 bases, J lost 5 bases, and 12 bases lay in between. The CDR3 is 13 residues long. The CDR3 coding sequence is TGTGCCAGCAGCCCGCCGCTCCATGAGACCCAGTACTTC. Protein: CASSPPLHETQYF.

There are a few counts of this clonotype. This chain links TRBV4-3 with TRBJ2-3, with D unclear. The ends were cut back, 0 bases at V and 0 bases at J, with 13 bases in the middle. In germline, CDR1 is LGHNA, CDR2 YSLEER. This CDR3 contains 17 residues. The CDR3 nucleotides read TGCGCCAGCAGCCAAGAATCGAGCGTAACTAGCACAGATACGCAGTATTTT. Translation gives CASSQESSVTSTDTQYF.

The chain employs TRBV6-5 and TRBJ2-3; D is uncertain. Trimming pared 5 bases from V and 5 bases from J, leaving 11 bases between. The CDR3 runs 13 residues. From germline, CDR1 is MNHEY and CDR2 SVGAGI. CDR3 loop: CASSPGVRDTQYF. The CDR3 DNA sequence: TGTGCCAGCAGTCCCGGTGTGAGAGATACGCAGTATTTT.

There are a few counts of this clonotype. The chain carries TRBV25-1 and TRBJ1-2; D remains unclear. Trimming cost V 1 base and J 1 base, with 7 bases left between them. Germline V CDR1 and CDR2: MGHDK, SYGVNS. There are 14 residues in the CDR3. The CDR3 nucleotides read TGTGCCAGCAGTGAATTGTTTAGTAACTATGGCTACACCTTC. Its translation: CASSELFSNYGYTF.

This chain connects TRBV9 to TRBJ2-1, with D tentatively TRBD1 (5 bases). V lost 3 bases, J lost 5 bases, and 9 bases lay in between. The CDR3 extends over 13 amino acids. Germline V gives CDR1 SGDLS, CDR2 YYNGEE. The CDR3 nucleotides read TGTGCCAGCAGCGGGACATACGACAATGAGCAGTTCTTC. Protein: CASSGTYDNEQFF.

This clonotype was observed a single time. This chain connects TRBV18 to TRBJ2-5; tentatively, D is TRBD1 or TRBD2 (6 bases each). V dropped 4 bases and J dropped 7 bases, with 16 bases sitting between them. This CDR3 is 14 amino acids long. The V gene's germline CDR1 is KGHSH and CDR2 LQKENI. The CDR3 nucleotides are TGTGCCAGCTCACAAGGGCCCGAGGGGGGGACCCAGTACTTC. Encoded protein: CASSQGPEGGTQYF.

Only a few counts were recorded for this clonotype. V usage is TRBV28 and J usage is TRBJ1-5; 7 nucleotides align to TRBD1. Germline loops: CDR1 MDHEN, CDR2 SYDVKM. With V trimmed by 7 bases and J by 0 bases, 15 bases remained unmatched. This CDR3 is 18 amino acids long. The CDR3 loop reads CASNLSRQGSLSNQPQHF. The CDR3 nucleotides are TGTGCCAGCAATTTGTCCCGACAGGGATCCCTTAGCAATCAGCCCCAGCATTTT.